The source of this T cell receptor beta chain is a study of radiotherapy plus CTLA-4 blockade in lung cancer. General observations from the study: Reports identified early blood T cell clone dynamics, with interferon-beta, as the best response predictor.

Measured with immunoSEQ multiplex PCR; TCRdb has only the in-frame clones, and not every one. This sample has some 77,000 clones, with approximately 86% found just once. Remarks on this clone: The antigen is not known.

This CDR3 has 15 residues. Germline-derived CDR1 and CDR2 are MNHEY and SVGAGI. Trimming removed 0 bases at V and 6 bases at J, with 11 bases between. Sample: peripheral blood, taken from a patient treated with radiotherapy plus ipilimumab. The TCR sequence derives from a human donor with non-small cell lung cancer who had a partial response to radiotherapy plus ipilimumab. V gene TRBV6-5 combines with J gene TRBJ2-2; tentatively, D is TRBD2 (5 bases). The CDR3, as DNA: TGTGCCAGCAGTTACTCGGCTAGCACGCCCGGGGAGCTGTTTTTT. It codes for CASSYSASTPGELFF.